The rows below give T cell receptor beta chains drawn from one sample of a study of shared clonotypes between healthy human individuals. The table came from immunoSEQ multiplex PCR; TCRdb's copy has only in-frame clones and leaves some out. The table lists 2 million to 3 million clones, more than 90% of them singletons, with over 0.12% in the top ten. Sequenced input: naive CD4+ T cells sorted from blood. These receptors came from a man aged 18 to 30 in good health. Each CDR3 is given with its conserved first and last residue. A D gene is named only where the DNA matches it firmly. Clone size, where shown, is once, few, many, or a class for clones that have expanded.

V	J	D	size	DNA	CDR3
TRBV6-5	TRBJ2-7	TRBD2	.	TGTGCCAGCAGTTACCAGGCGGGAGGCGAGCAGTACTTC	CASSYQAGGEQYF
TRBV19	TRBJ1-2	.	.	TGTGCCAGTAGTATAGAGCTACAGTCCTTTTCCTATGGCTACACCTTC	CASSIELQSFSYGYTF
TRBV5-1	TRBJ2-1	TRBD2	once	TGCGCCAGCAGCTTCACTAGCGGGTCTTACAATGAGCAGTTCTTC	CASSFTSGSYNEQFF
TRBV5-6	TRBJ2-2	.	.	TGTGCCAGCAGTCACCCCAGTTCCGGCCACGGGGAGCTGTTTTTT	CASSHPSSGHGELFF
TRBV5-1	TRBJ1-5	.	.	TGCGCCAGCAGCTTGGCCCCGGCAGGGGACAATCAGCCCCAGCATTTT	CASSLAPAGDNQPQHF
TRBV2	TRBJ2-7	.	.	TGTGCCAGCAGTGAAGCGGCCCAGAGCTCCTACGAGCAGTACTTC	CASSEAAQSSYEQYF
TRBV28	TRBJ2-2	TRBD2	.	TGTGCCAGCAAGGACAGCGGGGGGCTAACCGGGGAGCTGTTTTTT	CASKDSGGLTGELFF
TRBV9	TRBJ1-1	TRBD1	.	TGTGCCAGCAGCGTAGGACAGGGGGTTGTTTACACTGAAGCTTTCTTT	CASSVGQGVVYTEAFF
TRBV30	TRBJ1-5	.	few	TGTGCCTGGAGTGTAGGCCGAAATCAGCCCCAGCATTTT	CAWSVGRNQPQHF
TRBV28	TRBJ2-2	.	.	TGTGCCAGCAGTTTTTCAGGTACCGGGGAGCTGTTTTTT	CASSFSGTGELFF
TRBV2	TRBJ1-6	.	.	TGTGCCAGCAGTTCACAGAGCACTAATTCACCCCTCCACTTT	CASSSQSTNSPLHF
TRBV7-9	TRBJ2-3	.	.	TGTGCCAGCAGCTCCCCCCGGGGGGCACCCACAGATACGCAGTATTTT	CASSSPRGAPTDTQYF
TRBV29-1	TRBJ2-3	TRBD1	.	TGCAGCGTCGTTAAGGGACAGCCCACAGATACGCAGTATTTT	CSVVKGQPTDTQYF
TRBV30	TRBJ1-1	.	.	TGTGCCTGGAGGGGGTTGAGGGGCACTGAAGCTTTCTTT	CAWRGLRGTEAFF
TRBV6-5	TRBJ2-1	.	.	TGTGCCAGCAGCCGGACCATATACAATGAGCAGTTCTTC	CASSRTIYNEQFF
TRBV19	TRBJ2-5	.	.	TGTGCCAGTAGTCAGGGGTCAGGGGAGACCCAGTACTTC	CASSQGSGETQYF
TRBV5-1	TRBJ2-1	.	.	TGCGCCAGCAGCTTTGGTCGACAGGAAAATCCCAATGAGCAGTTCTTC	CASSFGRQENPNEQFF
TRBV5-8	TRBJ2-7	.	.	TGTGCCAGCAGGGACCAATACGAGCAGTACTTC	CASRDQYEQYF
TRBV2	TRBJ2-7	.	.	TGTGCCAGCAGGCCAGTCGAAACCTACGAGCAGTACTTC	CASRPVETYEQYF
TRBV7-8	TRBJ2-1	.	.	TGTGCCAGCAGCTTAGTGGGGGCCTGGCTTCTCGGAACTGAGCAGTTCTTC	CASSLVGAWLLGTEQFF
TRBV30	TRBJ1-1	.	.	TGTGCCTGGAGCTTACAGGGGAACACTGAAGCTTTCTTT	CAWSLQGNTEAFF
TRBV10-3	TRBJ2-7	TRBD2	.	TGTGCCATCAACGGGGGAGGGGTTACAGGACCGGGCTCCTACGAGCAGTACTTC	CAINGGGVTGPGSYEQYF
TRBV5-1	TRBJ2-3	.	.	TGCGCCAGCAGAAGGAACGGGAGAGGACCCGATACGCAGTATTTT	CASRRNGRGPDTQYF
TRBV6-6	TRBJ2-2	.	.	TGTGCCAGCAGTTATGTGGCCGGGGAGCTGTTTTTT	CASSYVAGELFF
TRBV6-1	TRBJ2-3	.	.	TGTGCCACCTCCCGAGATACGCAGTATTTT	CATSRDTQYF
TRBV18	TRBJ1-2	TRBD1	few	TGTGCCAGCTCACCGACAGGGGAGGGTGGCTACACCTTC	CASSPTGEGGYTF
TRBV9	TRBJ1-2	.	.	TGTGCCAGCAGCGCAACGCCCGAAAACTATGGCTACACCTTC	CASSATPENYGYTF
TRBV10-3	TRBJ2-2	TRBD2	.	TGTGCCATCAGCCGACCCCCTGGGACTAGCGGGGGGAACACCGGGGAGCTGTTTTTT	CAISRPPGTSGGNTGELFF
TRBV5-1	TRBJ2-2	.	.	TGCGCCAGCAGCTCTGCCCTCACCGGGGAGCTGTTTTTT	CASSSALTGELFF
TRBV5-4	TRBJ1-1	.	.	TGTGCCAGCAGCCCCGGCGGACCTCGGGGAGCAAACACTGAAGCTTTCTTT	CASSPGGPRGANTEAFF
TRBV19	TRBJ1-6	.	.	TGTGCCAGTAGTAAGAAAGGGAATTCACCCCTCCACTTT	CASSKKGNSPLHF
TRBV29-1	TRBJ1-5	.	once	TGCAGCGTTACCGAATCGCGCAATCAGCCCCAGCATTTT	CSVTESRNQPQHF
TRBV19	TRBJ1-4	TRBD1	.	TGTGCTAGTAGTGGTCAGGGGGCGCCTGAAAAACTGTTTTTT	CASSGQGAPEKLFF
TRBV19	TRBJ2-7	.	few	TGTGCCAGTAGTATAACGGTTAGCTCCTACGAGCAGTACTTC	CASSITVSSYEQYF
TRBV2	TRBJ2-2	TRBD2	.	TGTGCCAGCAGGCGGGGGGGTACCGGGGAGCTGTTTTTT	CASRRGGTGELFF
TRBV5-1	TRBJ1-4	TRBD1	.	TGCGCCAGCAGCTTGGGGGGACAGGACAAGGCAACTAATGAAAAACTGTTTTTT	CASSLGGQDKATNEKLFF
TRBV10-3	TRBJ2-3	TRBD1	.	TGTGCCATCAGTGCCAGGGGGCAAAGCACAGATACGCAGTATTTT	CAISARGQSTDTQYF
TRBV27	TRBJ2-7	.	.	TGTGCCAGCAGTTCCCTTTACGAGCAGTACTTC	CASSSLYEQYF
TRBV6-5	TRBJ2-4	TRBD2	.	TGTGCCAGCGCCGCGGGGGGATCCAAAAACATTCAGTACTTC	CASAAGGSKNIQYF
TRBV10-3	TRBJ2-7	TRBD2	.	TGTGCCATCAGTGGGGCTAGCGGGCCCTACGAGCAGTACTTC	CAISGASGPYEQYF
TRBV7-8	TRBJ2-7	.	.	TGTGCCAGCAGCGCAGTCCCTCGGACAGTCGCCTACGAGCAGTACTTC	CASSAVPRTVAYEQYF
TRBV10-3	TRBJ2-5	.	.	TGTGCCATCAGTGAGTCGACAGTGGAGACCCAGTACTTC	CAISESTVETQYF
TRBV28	TRBJ1-2	.	.	TGTGCCAGCAGTTTACAGGTCGGAGGCTATGGCTACACCTTC	CASSLQVGGYGYTF